Following are 14 T cell receptor beta chains from one sample sequenced in a study of T cell repertoires and Cas9 in healthy adults. Produced via immunoSEQ multiplex PCR; TCRdb's table is partial and in-frame only. The sample yields fewer than 15,000 clones, around 90% seen once. Material for sequencing was Tregs (CD4+, CD25+, CD127-, CD137-, CD154-) from PBMCs; culture status not recorded. The receptors shown here come from a human donor in good health.

The chain uses TRBV5-6 and TRBJ2-7, with D possibly being TRBD1 (5 bases). Germline V gene sequence: CDR1 SGHDT, CDR2 YYEEEE. V lost 3 bases to trimming and J lost 0 bases, with 10 bases between them. This CDR3 is built from 14 residues. Written as DNA, the CDR3 is TGTGCCAGCAGCTCTTACAGGAGCTCCTACGAGCAGTACTTC. Translating it yields CASSSYRSSYEQYF.

The chain is built from TRBV6-1 and TRBJ2-7; 10 nucleotides line up with TRBD1. Trimming took 6 bases from V and 2 from J; bases not matched to a gene: 7. From germline, CDR1 is MNHNS and CDR2 SASEGT. This CDR3 comprises 15 residues. CDR3 nucleotides: TGTGCCAGCAGCAGACACGGGACAGGGGCCTACGAGCAGTACTTC. Protein sequence: CASSRHGTGAYEQYF.

This clone was picked up one time. CDR3 sequence (DNA): TGCGCCAGCAGAAACACCGGGGAGCTGTTTTTT. It is translated as CASRNTGELFF. This chain connects TRBV5-1 to TRBJ2-2, with D unclear. Germline CDR1 is SGHRS and CDR2 is YFSETQ. Trimming stripped 5 bases from V and 2 bases from J, with 1 base between. CDR3 size: 11 residues.

The rearrangement joins TRBV6-5 to TRBJ1-6; 7 positions match TRBD1. The CDR3 has 14 amino acids. Unmatched junction bases numbered 6, after V lost 7 bases and J lost 6 bases. Germline CDR1 MNHEY, CDR2 SVGAGI. CDR3 loop: CASNRGTANSPLHF. The CDR3 DNA reads TGTGCCAGCAATAGAGGGACAGCTAATTCACCCCTCCACTTT.

The chain combines TRBV7-9 with TRBJ2-7, with 8 bases fitting TRBD1. The CDR3 spans 14 residues. CDR1 and CDR2 (germline): SEHNR, FQNEAQ (reference sequence). V shed 5 bases and J 3 bases; nucleotides not matched to a gene: 6. This chain's CDR3 is CASSHRDRYYEQYF. The CDR3 DNA sequence: TGTGCCAGCAGCCACCGGGACAGGTACTACGAGCAGTACTTC.

This clone was detected only once. The rearrangement links TRBV7-9 to TRBJ1-2, with 8 bases identical to TRBD1. Germline V gene lookup returns CDR1 SEHNR and CDR2 FQNEAQ (reference sequence). The ends lost 5 bases at V and 8 bases at J; junction bases unmatched: 10. This CDR3 comprises 14 residues. The CDR3 is CASSQDRGYGGYTF. CDR3 DNA sequence: TGTGCCAGCAGCCAAGACAGGGGATATGGAGGCTACACCTTC.

V usage is TRBV5-5 and J usage is TRBJ1-4, with D unclear. This CDR3 comprises 13 residues. The V end lost 3 bases, the J end lost 12 bases, and 15 bases lay between the germline ends. Germline V gene lookup returns CDR1 SGHKS and CDR2 YYEKEE (reference sequence). The CDR3 nucleotides read TGTGCCAGCAGCTCAATAGATGCGGTGGAACTGTTTTTT. Translated, it gives CASSSIDAVELFF.

The chain employs TRBV28 and TRBJ1-2, with no clear D. This CDR3 is 13 amino acids long. V was cut by 7 bases and J by 2 bases, with 11 bases left in between. Germline CDR1 and CDR2: MDHEN and SYDVKM. The CDR3 bases are TGTGCCAGCACCCGAACGAGAAACTATGGCTACACCTTC. Its translation is CASTRTRNYGYTF.

CDR3 sequence (DNA): TGTGCCAGCAGTGAGGACAGGGGGGAATCTGGAAACACCATATATTTT. This codes for CASSEDRGESGNTIYF. This sequence joins TRBV6-1 and TRBJ1-3; 10 positions agree with TRBD1. CDR3 length equals 16 residues. V lost 3 bases, J lost 1 base, and 3 bases stayed unmatched. Per the germline V gene, CDR1 is MNHNS and CDR2 is SASEGT.

Details on this clone: A read error is likely, as this CDR3 ends without the conserved phenylalanine or tryptophan. The rearrangement links TRBV11-2 to TRBJ1-2, with 7 bases that match TRBD1. Per the germline V gene, CDR1 is SGHAT and CDR2 is FQNNGV. V shed 5 bases, J shed 3 bases, and the junction held 6 bases outside the gene matches. The CDR3 is 14 amino acids. The CDR3: CASSATTGDYGYTL. For the CDR3, the DNA is TGTGCCAGCAGCGCTACAACAGGGGACTATGGCTACACCCTC.

The V gene is TRBV11-2, the J gene TRBJ1-5; a possible D gene is TRBD1 (5 bases). Germline CDR1 is SGHAT and CDR2 is FQNNGV. V was shortened by 7 bases and J by 1 base, with 17 bases between the two germline ends. The CDR3 covers 16 residues. CDR3 in DNA: TGTGCCAGCATTATTGACAGCAACCCAAGCAATCAGCCCCAGCATTTT. Translating it yields CASIIDSNPSNQPQHF.

The genes are TRBV5-1 and TRBJ1-4; 9 bases are a match to TRBD1. The CDR3 totals 18 residues. CDR1 and CDR2 from the germline V gene are SGHRS and YFSETQ. V shed 8 bases and J 8 bases; nucleotides not matched to a gene: 22. CDR3: CARLHPGQGLRLGEKLFF. In DNA form, the CDR3 reads TGCGCCAGACTACACCCGGGACAGGGTTTGAGATTGGGCGAAAAACTGTTTTTT.

V usage is TRBV29-1 and J usage is TRBJ1-1; D not resolved. Germline values: CDR1 SQVTM, CDR2 ANQGSEA. The V and J ends lost 4 bases and 2 bases respectively, with 11 bases between them. The CDR3 loop spans 13 amino acids. In DNA form, the CDR3 reads TGCAGCGTTGTGGAGTATGAAAACACTGAAGCTTTCTTT. This codes for CSVVEYENTEAFF.

The chain links TRBV6-6 to TRBJ1-2, with a possible D match to TRBD1 (5 bases). V was clipped by 6 bases and J by 4 bases, with 12 bases between them. CDR3 length: 13 amino acids. The germline V gene encodes CDR1 MNHNY and CDR2 SVGAGI (reference sequence). This chain's CDR3 is CASRAGTGYGYTF. The CDR3 nucleotides are TGTGCCAGCAGGGCCGGAACAGGCTATGGCTACACCTTC.